One and the same sample provided the 10 T cell receptor beta chains below, sequenced in a study of blood T cell repertoires in COVID-19. This table comes from immunoSEQ multiplex PCR, and its TCRdb copy is limited to in-frame clones, with some not included. The sample includes some 200,000 clones, just over 85% seen only once; the top ten take over 3%. The sequenced sample consisted of PBMCs or T cells enriched from blood (not recorded which). Receptors originate from a woman in her thirties or forties with acute COVID-19.

V and J are TRBV12-5 and TRBJ1-5; no clear D gene. The V end was cut by 0 bases, the J end by 3 bases, with 15 bases between. The CDR3 contains 17 residues. Germline lookup yields CDR1 LGHNT and CDR2 FRNRAP. DNA of the CDR3: TGTGCTAGTGGTTTGGTAGGAAGTAGCCCTTCCAATCAGCCCCAGCATTTT. This sequence encodes CASGLVGSSPSNQPQHF.

V is TRBV24-1 and J is TRBJ2-1; 8 bases fit TRBD2. The CDR3 contains 16 residues. The V segment lost 4 bases and the J segment 4 bases; nucleotides outside the gene matches: 8. Germline V CDR1 and CDR2: KGHDR, SFDVKD. In nucleotides, the CDR3 is TGTGCCACCAGTGACCCGGGGGGGAAAGAATACAATGAGCAGTTCTTC. Translation: CATSDPGGKEYNEQFF.

The rearrangement links TRBV12-3 or TRBV12-4 to TRBJ2-6, with D unresolved. This CDR3 has 13 amino acids. Trimming removed 6 bases at V and 1 base at J, with 4 bases between. CDR3 in amino acids: CASRASGANVLTF. The CDR3 DNA sequence: TGTGCCAGCAGAGCATCTGGGGCCAACGTCCTGACTTTC.

The V gene is TRBV4-1, the J gene TRBJ2-2; 9 nucleotides agree with TRBD1. V lost 0 bases to trimming and J lost 4 bases; unmatched junction nucleotides: 6. The CDR3 extends over 17 amino acids. CDR1 and CDR2 from the germline V gene are MGHRA and YSYEKL. The CDR3 sequence: CASSQDLGTGITGELFF. The DNA for the CDR3 is TGCGCCAGCAGCCAAGATCTGGGGACAGGGATCACCGGGGAGCTGTTTTTT.

V gene TRBV7-3 combines with J gene TRBJ2-3, with 7 bases identical to TRBD2. This CDR3 region has 15 residues. V lost 4 bases to trimming and J lost 2 bases; unmatched junction nucleotides: 6. Germline V gene sequence: CDR1 SGHTA, CDR2 FQGTGA. DNA of the CDR3: TGTGCCAGCAGCTCGGGCGGGGGATTCACAGATACGCAGTATTTT. Translation: CASSSGGGFTDTQYF.

DNA for the CDR3: TGTGCCAGCAGCTCCGCAGGGGGATTCGAAGCTTTCTTT. This encodes CASSSAGGFEAFF. The chain links TRBV7-9 to TRBJ1-1, with 7 bases fitting TRBD1. The germline gives CDR1 SEHNR, CDR2 FQNEAQ (reference sequence). The length of the CDR3 is 13 residues. J lost 8 bases, V lost 4 bases, and 7 bases had no gene match.

The CDR3 is CAWTRGGQGYYGYTF. The CDR3 bases are TGTGCCTGGACTAGAGGGGGACAGGGCTACTATGGCTACACCTTC. V gene TRBV30 combines with J gene TRBJ1-2, with 9 bases identical to TRBD1. CDR3 size: 15 residues. V lost 4 bases and J lost 3; bases outside the gene matches: 9. Germline CDR1 GTSNPN, CDR2 SVGIG (reference sequence).

This clone turned up a few times. V gene TRBV5-8 combines with J gene TRBJ2-7; tentatively, D is TRBD1 (6 bases). The CDR3 extends over 12 amino acids. Germline-derived CDR1 and CDR2 are SGHTS and YDEGEE. Trimming shortened V by 4 bases and J by 4 bases, and 9 bases separated the two germline ends. CDR3 bases: TGTGCCAGCAGCCGTGGACAGTACGAGCAGTACGTC. Residues: CASSRGQYEQYV.

This chain uses TRBV19 with TRBJ2-1, with TRBD1 matching 9 bases. CDR3 length: 17 residues. The V gene's germline CDR1 is LNHDA and CDR2 SQIVND (reference sequence). The J segment lost 2 bases and the V segment lost 5 bases, leaving 10 bases of the junction unmatched. CDR3 coding DNA: TGTGCCAGTAGTCCGAGCCTTACAGGGGGCGCCTACAATGAGCAGTTCTTC. Its translation: CASSPSLTGGAYNEQFF.

This chain connects TRBV10-3 to TRBJ1-6; D uncertain. CDR1 and CDR2 from the germline V gene are ENHRY and SYGVKD. The CDR3 is made up of 11 amino acids. V gave up 6 bases and J gave up 14 bases, with 11 bases separating them. The CDR3 sequence is CAIRSDKALHF. The CDR3 DNA follows: TGTGCCATCAGATCAGATAAAGCCCTCCACTTT.